The entry below gives a single TCR beta chain sequence along with its context. No antigen is known for it. The data derive from a study of T cells in Graves' hyperthyroidism and ophthalmopathy. RNA transcripts were the template for amplifying TCR beta CDR3 regions. In the first-round RT-PCR of the TCR CDR3, the HTBI primer set was used. TCRdb recomputed calls from the multiplex PCR reads with MiXCR, one row per CDR3 protein. In the table there are approximately 430,000 distinct CDR3 sequences, around 16% of which are singletons. Graves' hyperthyroidism was deemed stable absent ophthalmopathy progression within 18 months. With 1 base clipped from V and 8 bases from J, the junction kept 7 bases outside the gene matches. This CDR3 has 15 amino acids. CDR1 is SGHAT and CDR2 is FQNNGV in the germline V gene. General study points: Ophthalmopathy stood apart from stable hyperthyroidism in a 13 V-J model. Researchers found most expanded thyroid clonotypes above 0.001 in blood as well.

Material: blood. The TCR was taken from a woman aged 18-29 years with Graves' hyperthyroidism. This rearrangement joins TRBV11-2 to TRBJ2-1; 8 positions agree with TRBD1. In nucleotides, the CDR3 is TGTGCCAGCAGCTTAGCTGGACAGGGAAGCGATGAGCAGTTCTTC. This codes for CASSLAGQGSDEQFF.